The 15 T cell receptor beta chains presented below share a single source sample, sequenced in a study of blood T cell repertoires in COVID-19. Profiled with immunoSEQ multiplex PCR; TCRdb holds only in-frame clones, not every one. The table has 650,000 to 800,000 clones, 80% to 90% seen once. Sequencing was carried out using peripheral blood. Every receptor here comes from a woman under 30 with acute or convalescent COVID-19.

The V call is TRBV29-1, the J call TRBJ1-2; 7 nucleotides match TRBD1. CDR1 is SQVTM and CDR2 is ANQGSEA in the germline V gene. The CDR3 consists of 14 residues. The trim removed 4 bases at V and 0 bases at J, leaving 5 bases unmatched. DNA for the CDR3: TGCAGCGTTGGTTCTGGGACAGCTAACTATGGCTACACCTTC. Translation: CSVGSGTANYGYTF. Full variable domain (remainder filled in from reference TRBV29-1 and TRBJ1-2): SAVISQKPSRDICQRGTSLTIQCQVDSQVTMMFWYRQQPGQSLTLIATANQGSEATYESGFVIDKFPISRPNLTFSTLTVSNMSPEDSSIYLCSVGSGTANYGYTFGSGTRLTVV.

The rearrangement links TRBV14 to TRBJ2-3, with 8 bases aligning to TRBD1. Trimming took 4 bases from V and 5 from J; bases not matched to a gene: 5. The germline CDR1 and CDR2 sequences are SGHDN and FVKESK. This CDR3 is built from 14 residues. The CDR3 loop is CASSRPGGVDTQYF. The CDR3 DNA reads TGTGCCAGCAGCCGCCCAGGGGGCGTAGATACGCAGTATTTT.

V is TRBV6-5 and J is TRBJ1-1; tentatively, D is TRBD1 (6 bases). The CDR3 totals 15 residues. Trimming stripped 6 bases from V and 0 bases from J, with 14 bases between. Germline CDR1 is MNHEY and CDR2 is SVGAGI. This CDR3 is CASSGTRNMNTEAFF. The CDR3 coding sequence is TGTGCCAGCAGCGGGACACGCAATATGAACACTGAAGCTTTCTTT.

The CDR3: CASSLVGGDYYGYTF. CDR3 nucleotides: TGTGCCAGCAGCTTGGTAGGGGGCGATTACTATGGCTACACCTTC. The V gene is TRBV5-6, the J gene TRBJ1-2; TRBD1 aligns across 7 bases. V lost 0 bases, J lost 3 bases, and 5 bases stayed unmatched. Per the germline V gene, CDR1 is SGHDT and CDR2 is YYEEEE. The CDR3 length is 15 residues.

The chain links TRBV9 to TRBJ1-2; 8 bases map to TRBD1. The CDR3 totals 14 residues. V lost 3 bases and J lost 8; bases outside the gene matches: 9. Germline CDR1 is SGDLS and CDR2 is YYNGEE. CDR3 amino acids: CASSARGQGRGYTF. CDR3 DNA: TGTGCCAGCAGCGCCAGAGGACAGGGTAGAGGCTACACCTTC.

J is TRBJ2-1 and V is TRBV29-1, with TRBD2 matching 7 bases. Per germline, CDR1 SQVTM and CDR2 ANQGSEA. V was clipped by 6 bases and J by 4 bases; unmatched bases: 12. This CDR3 has 15 residues. CDR3 DNA sequence: TGCAGCGTCGGCCATGGACTAGTCTTATACAATGAGCAGTTCTTC. Translating it yields CSVGHGLVLYNEQFF.

This clone was seen a single time. V is TRBV30 and J is TRBJ2-3; 7 nucleotides align to TRBD2. This CDR3 is 14 amino acids long. V lost 5 bases, J lost 2 bases, and 7 bases stayed unmatched. The germline V gene has CDR1 GTSNPN and CDR2 SVGIG (reference sequence). The CDR3 DNA reads TGTGCCTGGCAGGCGGGACTACCCACAGATACGCAGTATTTT. It is translated as CAWQAGLPTDTQYF.

A remark on this clone: Other nucleotide sequences in the sample specify the same CDR3. The chain recombines TRBV29-1 with TRBJ1-5, with TRBD1 identical over 8 bases. The trim removed 4 bases at V and 6 bases at J, leaving 5 bases unmatched. The germline gives CDR1 SQVTM, CDR2 ANQGSEA. This CDR3 region has 13 residues. CDR3: CSVGQGASQPQHF. CDR3 nucleotides: TGCAGCGTTGGGCAGGGGGCTAGTCAGCCCCAGCATTTT.

The chain recombines TRBV7-9 with TRBJ2-5; 7 bases align to TRBD1. Germline-derived CDR1 and CDR2 are SEHNR and FQNEAQ (reference sequence). This CDR3 has 14 amino acids. J lost 3 bases, V lost 1 base, and 2 bases had no gene match. CDR3 amino acids: CASSLVDREETQYF. The CDR3 nucleotides are TGTGCCAGCAGCTTAGTCGACAGGGAAGAGACCCAGTACTTC.

The chain links TRBV5-1 to TRBJ2-3; D ambiguous. Trimming removed 4 bases at V and 5 bases at J, with 17 bases between. Germline V gene sequence: CDR1 SGHRS, CDR2 YFSETQ. CDR3 length: 15 residues. The CDR3 DNA follows: TGCGCCAGCAGCCTCCTGGCGGCGGCTAGAGATACGCAGTATTTT. This gives the protein CASSLLAAARDTQYF.

The chain recombines TRBV30 with TRBJ2-3; 7 nucleotides agree with TRBD1. CDR1 is GTSNPN, CDR2 SVGIG, per germline (reference sequence). V lost 2 bases, J lost 4 bases, and 9 bases stayed unmatched. The CDR3 totals 15 residues. CDR3: CAWSISGTASDTQYF. CDR3 nucleotide sequence: TGTGCCTGGAGTATCTCTGGGACAGCTTCAGATACGCAGTATTTT.

The chain employs TRBV5-5 and TRBJ1-2; possible D gene TRBD1, 5 bases. CDR3 length: 14 amino acids. CDR1 is SGHKS, CDR2 YYEKEE, per germline (reference sequence). Between the trimmed V and J ends, which lost 5 bases and 2 bases, there was a span of 13 bases. The CDR3 nucleotides are TGTGCCAGCAGTTGGAACAGGCGCAACTATGGCTACACCTTC. Residues: CASSWNRRNYGYTF. The full variable domain, in which reference TRBV5-5 and TRBJ1-2 provide the parts outside the CDR3, is DAGVTQSPTHLIKTRGQQVTLRCSPISGHKSVSWYQQVLGQGPQFIFQYYEKEERGRGNFPDRFSARQFPNYSSELNVNALLLGDSALYLCASSWNRRNYGYTFGSGTRLTVV.

This clone was detected once. V gene TRBV13 combines with J gene TRBJ2-3, with TRBD2 matching over 10 bases. This CDR3 contains 16 residues. Germline loops: CDR1 PRHDT, CDR2 FYEKMQ (reference sequence). Losses at the gene ends were 3 bases for V and 5 bases for J; bases not matched to a gene: 8. CDR3 in amino acids: CASSFSGGHTIDTQYF. CDR3 nucleotide sequence: TGTGCCAGCAGCTTTAGCGGGGGGCATACGATAGATACGCAGTATTTT. Based on the CDR3 plus reference TRBV13 and TRBJ2-3, the full variable domain is AAGVIQSPRHLIKEKRETATLKCYPIPRHDTVYWYQQGPGQDPQFLISFYEKMQSDKGSIPDRFSAQQFSDYHSELNMSSLELGDSALYFCASSFSGGHTIDTQYFGPGTRLTVL.

The chain links TRBV6-5 to TRBJ1-6; 7 bases agree with TRBD1. The V gene end was trimmed by 2 bases and the J gene end by 7 bases; junction bases not matched to a gene: 5. The CDR3 has 15 amino acids. Germline CDR1 reads MNHEY; CDR2 reads SVGAGI. The CDR3 DNA follows: TGTGCCAGCAGTTACCACGACAGGGAAAATTCACCCCTCCACTTT. Encoded protein: CASSYHDRENSPLHF.

The chain joins TRBV19 to TRBJ1-2, with D unclear. The CDR3 has 16 amino acids. The V and J ends lost 7 bases and 0 bases respectively, with 18 bases between them. From germline, CDR1 is LNHDA and CDR2 SQIVND (reference sequence). The CDR3 reads CASTAGSGLANYGYTF. Written as DNA, the CDR3 is TGTGCCAGTACCGCCGGGTCCGGATTAGCTAACTATGGCTACACCTTC.